Listed below are T cell receptor beta chains from one sample, sequenced in a study of cytotoxic CD8 clonotypes in ibrutinib-treated CLL. Profiled with immunoSEQ multiplex PCR; TCRdb holds only in-frame clones, not every one. The table includes about 130,000 clones, over 60% detected once. The sequencing used PBMCs, collected after 12 months of ibrutinib treatment. These receptors were collected from a human donor with chronic lymphocytic leukemia. The CDR3 runs from the conserved cysteine through the conserved F or W. A D gene is named only where the DNA matches it firmly. Clone size appears in some rows only: once, few, many, or a class for an expanded clone.

V	D	size	J	DNA	CDR3
TRBV2	TRBD1	NA	TRBJ1-2	TGTGCCAGCAGTCAGGACAGGGTGGCTGGCTACACCTTC	CASSQDRVAGYTF
TRBV12-5	TRBD1	once	TRBJ2-2	TGTGCTAGTGGTTTGGAAAGACAGGGTCACACCGGGGAGCTGTTTTTT	CASGLERQGHTGELFF
TRBV5-6	NA	NA	TRBJ2-7	TGTGCCAGCAGCATGGGGGCCTTCTCCTACGAGCAGTACTTC	CASSMGAFSYEQYF
TRBV6-5	TRBD2	NA	TRBJ2-1	TGTGCCAGCAGTCGCGGACTAGCGGGAGTTTTTGAGCAGTTCTTC	CASSRGLAGVFEQFF
TRBV7-2	NA	NA	TRBJ2-3	TGTGCCAGCAGCTTCCTCCCCGGGACAGATACGCAGTATTTT	CASSFLPGTDTQYF
TRBV10-3	NA	NA	TRBJ2-3	TGTGCCATCAGTGAGTCGGCCGGAGACAGACTTAGCACAGATACGCAGTATTTT	CAISESAGDRLSTDTQYF
TRBV28	NA	NA	TRBJ2-1	TGTGCCAGCAGTTTAGTGGGACTCGTAAACAATGAGCAGTTCTTC	CASSLVGLVNNEQFF
TRBV27	NA	NA	TRBJ1-1	TGTGCCAGCAGTTTATCAAACAGGAATGAAGCTTTCTTT	CASSLSNRNEAFF
TRBV28	TRBD2	NA	TRBJ2-1	TGTGCCAGCAGTTTATCGGCGGGAGGTACCTACAATGAGCAGTTCTTC	CASSLSAGGTYNEQFF
TRBV2	NA	NA	TRBJ1-2	TGTGCCAGCAGTTCAGGGGCCCACTATGGCTACACCTTC	CASSSGAHYGYTF
TRBV27	NA	NA	TRBJ2-7	TGTGCCAGCAGTTTATCCCCTACCTACGAGCAGTACTTC	CASSLSPTYEQYF
TRBV9	NA	NA	TRBJ1-3	TGTGCCAGCAGTGCCAGTAGCGGGGCCTTCTCTGGAAACACCATATATTTT	CASSASSGAFSGNTIYF
TRBV27	NA	NA	TRBJ2-5	TGTGCCAGCATCCTGCCGCCGTATCAAGAGACCCAGTACTTC	CASILPPYQETQYF
TRBV10-1	TRBD2	NA	TRBJ2-5	TGCGCCAGCAGTGAGCACAGCGGGAGGGCCGGAGAGACCCAGTACTTC	CASSEHSGRAGETQYF
TRBV11-2	TRBD1	NA	TRBJ2-7	TGTGCCAGCAGCTTGGGGACAGGGACCGAGCAGTACTTC	CASSLGTGTEQYF
TRBV7-8	NA	NA	TRBJ1-5	TGTGCCAGCAGCTTTGGACAAGACTATCGGCCCCAGCATTTT	CASSFGQDYRPQHF
TRBV5-4	NA	NA	TRBJ2-3	TGTGCCAGCAGCTTGCCGGCGGGTAGCGAAGACACAGATACGCAGTATTTT	CASSLPAGSEDTDTQYF
TRBV6-1	NA	NA	TRBJ2-1	TGTGCCAGCAGTGAACTATCATTGGGTGGCAATGAGCAGTTCTTC	CASSELSLGGNEQFF
TRBV6-5	NA	NA	TRBJ1-2	TGTGCCAGCAGTCGGGGGACGGCAATAGACTATGGCTACACCTTC	CASSRGTAIDYGYTF
TRBV7-2	NA	NA	TRBJ2-3	TGTGCCAGCAGCTTAGAACGGAAGGCGGCCGCAGATACGCAGTATTTT	CASSLERKAAADTQYF
TRBV7-9	TRBD2	NA	TRBJ2-1	TGTGCCAGCAGCTTTAAACTAGCGGGACCTAGCTCCTACAATGAGCAGTTCTTC	CASSFKLAGPSSYNEQFF
TRBV15	TRBD2	NA	TRBJ2-2	TGTGCCACCAGCAGGGGTCTAGCGGGGGGGAACACCGGGGAGCTGTTTTTT	CATSRGLAGGNTGELFF
TRBV7-2	NA	NA	TRBJ2-3	TGTGCCAGCAGCCCCGAGGGACTCAGCACAGATACGCAGTATTTT	CASSPEGLSTDTQYF
TRBV5-4	TRBD1	NA	TRBJ2-5	TGTGCCAGCAGCTTGGATGGGACAGGGTTCCGGGAGACCCAGTACTTC	CASSLDGTGFRETQYF
TRBV14	NA	NA	TRBJ2-7	TGTGCCAGCAGCCAAGTCGCGGGTTCGACCTACGAGCAGTACTTC	CASSQVAGSTYEQYF
TRBV30	NA	NA	TRBJ2-2	TGTGCCTGGCACTATTCGAACACCGGGGAGCTGTTTTTT	CAWHYSNTGELFF
TRBV7-9	NA	NA	TRBJ2-1	TGTGCCAGCGTCCCCCAGGAATCGGATGAGCAGTTCTTC	CASVPQESDEQFF
TRBV16	NA	NA	TRBJ2-4	TGTGCCAGCAGCCAACCTCGTTGGGGGATAGAAGGGGGGACGGCCAAAAACATTCAGTACTTC	CASSQPRWGIEGGTAKNIQYF
TRBV7-9	TRBD1	NA	TRBJ2-7	TGTGCCAGCAGCCTCATGACAGGGAGCTCCTACGAGCAGTACTTC	CASSLMTGSSYEQYF
TRBV29-1	NA	NA	TRBJ2-3	TGCAGCGTTAACGGACACCTTAACACAGATACGCAGTATTTT	CSVNGHLNTDTQYF
TRBV15	TRBD2	once	TRBJ2-3	TGTGCCACCACTCCGACTAGCGGGACGGCCACAGATACGCAGTATTTT	CATTPTSGTATDTQYF
TRBV15	TRBD1	NA	TRBJ1-2	TGTGCCACCAGCAGAGATCTGTTACAGGGGGCTTCCTATGGCTACACCTTC	CATSRDLLQGASYGYTF
TRBV29-1	TRBD1	NA	TRBJ2-7	TGCAGCGTTGAAGTCCGAGGACAGGGTCGTATCGAGCAGTACTTC	CSVEVRGQGRIEQYF
TRBV5-8	NA	once	TRBJ1-2	TGTGCCAGCAGCGCGGGAAGGAAACCAGGCTATGGCTACACCTTC	CASSAGRKPGYGYTF
TRBV9	NA	once	TRBJ1-1	TGTGCCAGCAGCGTAGCAGAGGGCACTGAAGCTTTCTTT	CASSVAEGTEAFF
TRBV2	NA	NA	TRBJ2-1	TGTGCCGCAAGGAAGGCGGGCTCCTACAATGAGCAGTTCTTC	CAARKAGSYNEQFF
TRBV30	NA	few	TRBJ1-5	TGTGCCTGGAGTGTACAGGGCGGCTCTCAGCCCCAGCATTTT	CAWSVQGGSQPQHF
TRBV11-3	NA	NA	TRBJ1-1	TGTGCCAGCAGCTTAGATGCCTCAGGGGAGACTGAAGCTTTCTTT	CASSLDASGETEAFF
TRBV7-7	TRBD2	NA	TRBJ2-1	TGTGCTAGCAGCCCGCGACCGACTAGCGGGAGTGGGGAAGAGCAGTTCTTC	CASSPRPTSGSGEEQFF
TRBV10-3	TRBD1	NA	TRBJ1-2	TGTGCCATCAGCGGGACAGGGTACTACTATGGCTACACCTTC	CAISGTGYYYGYTF
TRBV7-9	NA	NA	TRBJ1-1	TGTGCCAGCAGCTTAGGTAGTCGAGGCGGCACTGAAGCTTTCTTT	CASSLGSRGGTEAFF
TRBV4-2	TRBD1	NA	TRBJ2-1	TGTGCCAGCAGCCAAGAAAGGGGACAGGGGGCTGAAGAGCAGTTCTTC	CASSQERGQGAEEQFF
TRBV13	TRBD1	NA	TRBJ1-2	TGTGCCAGCAGCATAAGACAGGGAGGCTACACCTTC	CASSIRQGGYTF
TRBV7-2	NA	once	TRBJ2-6	TGTGCCAGCAGCTTAGACCTCTCTGGGGCCAACGTCCTGACTTTC	CASSLDLSGANVLTF
TRBV18	NA	NA	TRBJ2-1	TGTGCCAGCTCACCATACTCTAGGGGAAGCTCCTACAATGAGCAGTTCTTC	CASSPYSRGSSYNEQFF
TRBV4-1	NA	few	TRBJ1-4	TGCGCCAGCAGCCAGTCAATGGGGACAACTAATGAAAAACTGTTTTTT	CASSQSMGTTNEKLFF
TRBV5-6	NA	NA	TRBJ2-2	TGTGCCAGCAGCGTCGTGGTTTCCGGGGAGCTGTTTTTT	CASSVVVSGELFF
TRBV9	TRBD2	NA	TRBJ2-5	TGTGCCAGCAGCGTATCCGGGACTAGCGGGAGCCCCCAGTACTTC	CASSVSGTSGSPQYF
TRBV21-1	NA	NA	TRBJ1-2	TGTGCCAGCAGCAAAACAAGTCGACCGGGGGGGCCTAACTATGGCTACACCTTC	CASSKTSRPGGPNYGYTF
TRBV9	NA	once	TRBJ2-5	TGTGCCAGCAGCGTAGGGGGAGGAGGAGAGACCCAGTACTTC	CASSVGGGGETQYF
TRBV6-5	NA	few	TRBJ2-7	TGTGCCAGCAGTAAACGGGATGGCTCCTACGAGCAGTACTTC	CASSKRDGSYEQYF
TRBV30	NA	NA	TRBJ2-7	TGTGCCTGGAGTGTGAATCACTTGATATCCTACGAGCAGTACTTC	CAWSVNHLISYEQYF
TRBV6-5	NA	NA	TRBJ1-2	TGTGCCAGCAGCCCTGACATTCTCTATGGCTACACCTTC	CASSPDILYGYTF
TRBV29-1	NA	NA	TRBJ2-7	TGCAGCGCCGGACGCCCCGACAATTCCTACGAGCAGTACTTC	CSAGRPDNSYEQYF